The clone carrying this TCR beta chain was seen more than once but under ten times. Antigen: not known. Germline V lookup: CDR1 DFQATT, CDR2 SNEGSKA (reference sequence). CDR3 length: 15 residues. J gave up 7 bases and V 6 bases, and 10 bases lay outside the gene matches. These data come from a study of blood T cells in healthy people across ages. Overall study results and limits: The study could not conclusively compare naive and antigen-experienced cells, given its unsorted PBMCs.

It was with a sample-barcoded 5' primer and a J-beta primer mix that a second PCR of roughly 6 to 12 cycles was run. Every cDNA molecule bore a tag from a template-switch adaptor containing 12 random nucleotides. The study obtained at least 2.5 million CDR3-containing paired-end reads from every sample. TCRdb re-called the 5' RACE reads with MiXCR, one entry per CDR3 protein. The sample comprises 1.2 million to 1.5 million distinct CDR3 sequences, roughly 40% of which are singletons, and approximately 7.9% rests with the top ten. The material sequenced was blood. This rearrangement joins TRBV20-1 to TRBJ2-1; 12 bases match TRBD2. The receptor's source is a woman under 30 in good health. The CDR3 spells CSATGASGGANEQFF. The CDR3 coding sequence is TGCAGTGCCACTGGGGCTAGCGGGGGGGCGAATGAGCAGTTCTTC.